This TCR beta chain was captured by sequencing in a study of blood T cell repertoires in COVID-19. The wider study: PBMCs, B-cell-depleted T cells, or T cells provided the cDNA or gDNA that made up the material.

Some clones are missing from TCRdb's copy, which holds only in-frame ones; the method was immunoSEQ multiplex PCR. The data show around 260,000 clones, approximately 83% seen once. CDR1 and CDR2 (germline): MNHNY, SVGAGI (reference sequence). Deletions cut 6 bases from V and 0 bases from J, with 15 bases between. The CDR3 consists of 16 residues. The sequenced material came from peripheral blood. The TCR was taken from a person aged 70 to 85 with COVID-19, enrolled during active disease. V is TRBV6-6 and J is TRBJ1-5, with D possibly being TRBD1 (5 bases). The CDR3, as DNA: TGTGCCAGCAGCAACGACAGACTCGATAGCAATCAGCCCCAGCATTTT. Encoded protein: CASSNDRLDSNQPQHF.